These 22 T cell receptor beta chains came from one sample sequenced in a study of T cell responses to AZD1222 COVID-19 vaccine. The repertoire was sequenced with immunoSEQ multiplex PCR; TCRdb's copy has only in-frame clones and lacks some. The sample lists roughly 120,000 clones, about 85% occurring once. The sample was peripheral blood, taken 28 days after the second AZD1222 dose. These receptors all stem from an adult who received the AZD1222 COVID-19 vaccine.

The rearrangement joins TRBV11-2 to TRBJ1-6; a possible D gene is TRBD1 (6 bases). CDR3 length: 14 amino acids. Germline lookup yields CDR1 SGHAT and CDR2 FQNNGV. Trimming took 5 bases from V and 10 from J, leaving 15 bases between them. The CDR3 loop reads CASSPTGSGSPLHF. The CDR3 DNA reads TGTGCCAGCAGCCCCACAGGGTCGGGCTCACCCCTCCACTTT.

The rearrangement links TRBV16 to TRBJ1-5, with unresolved D. Germline CDR1 and CDR2: KGHSY and FQNENV. The CDR3 has 14 residues. Deletions cut 0 bases from V and 1 base from J, with 4 bases between. The CDR3 loop is CASSQSGSNQPQHF. The CDR3 DNA is TGTGCCAGCAGCCAATCAGGGAGCAATCAGCCCCAGCATTTT.

The chain combines TRBV18 with TRBJ2-7, with 7 bases identical to TRBD2. Germline CDR1 and CDR2: KGHSH and LQKENI. CDR3 length: 15 amino acids. V was clipped by 6 bases and J by 2 bases; unmatched bases: 10. DNA for the CDR3: TGTGCCAGCTCGGGAGTACTAGCGCCCCCCTACGAGCAGTACTTC. Amino acids: CASSGVLAPPYEQYF.

The chain joins TRBV6-2 or TRBV6-3 to TRBJ1-6; D possibly corresponds to TRBD1 (6 bases). This CDR3 has 15 amino acids. Germline assignment: CDR1 MNHEY and CDR2 SVGEGT. Trimming pared 2 bases from V and 2 bases from J, leaving 7 bases between. The CDR3 here is CASSYRQAYNSPLHF. The CDR3 nucleotides are TGTGCCAGCAGTTACCGACAGGCCTATAATTCACCCCTCCACTTT.

The V gene is TRBV7-9, the J gene TRBJ2-7; possible D gene TRBD1, 5 bases. CDR3 size: 17 residues. V shed 7 bases and J shed 5 bases, with 27 bases lying between them. Germline CDR1 SEHNR, CDR2 FQNEAQ (reference sequence). CDR3 loop: CASTPGSFDTQGNEQYF. Here the CDR3 DNA reads TGTGCCAGCACCCCCGGGTCCTTTGACACCCAGGGCAACGAGCAGTACTTC. The variable domain in full, completed from reference TRBV7-9 and TRBJ2-7, reads DTGVSQNPRHKITKRGQNVTFRCDPISEHNRLYWYRQTLGQGPEFLTYFQNEAQLEKSRLLSDRFSAERPKGSFSTLEIQRTEQGDSAMYLCASTPGSFDTQGNEQYFGPGTRLTVT.

This clone was picked up a small number of times. V and J are TRBV30 and TRBJ2-1; D remains ambiguous. Looked up from germline, CDR1 is GTSNPN and CDR2 is SVGIG (reference sequence). The CDR3 length is 11 residues. Trimming removed 1 base at V and 7 bases at J, with 5 bases between. The CDR3 region has the DNA TGTGCCTGGAGTGCTGGGAATGAGCAGTTCTTC. It codes for CAWSAGNEQFF.

The rearrangement links TRBV28 to TRBJ2-7; D is tentatively TRBD1 or TRBD2 (7 bases each). This CDR3 comprises 14 residues. CDR1 and CDR2 from the germline V gene are MDHEN and SYDVKM. V lost 7 bases to trimming and J lost 3 bases, with 16 bases between them. The CDR3 DNA reads as TGTGCCAGCACCCAGGGGGGGGGAAACTACGAGCAGTACTTC. This codes for CASTQGGGNYEQYF.

This chain uses TRBV5-4 with TRBJ1-6; D is uncertain. The V gene's germline CDR1 is SGHNT and CDR2 YYREEE (reference sequence). This CDR3 is built from 16 residues. V lost 5 bases, J lost 3 bases, and 15 bases lay in between. DNA of the CDR3: TGTGCCAGCAGACGTCTCTCCGCGGACTATAATTCACCCCTCCACTTT. Protein sequence: CASRRLSADYNSPLHF.

V gene TRBV7-9 combines with J gene TRBJ2-7; perhaps TRBD1 as D (6 bases). Germline V lookup: CDR1 SEHNR, CDR2 FQNEAQ (reference sequence). V was clipped by 4 bases and J by 2 bases, with 12 bases between them. The CDR3 spans 14 residues. The CDR3 DNA sequence: TGTGCCAGCAGCTCCGGGACACCACCCTACGAGCAGTACTTC. This gives the protein CASSSGTPPYEQYF.

The J gene is TRBJ2-3, the V gene TRBV10-3; no reliable D call. The CDR3 contains 13 residues. Between the trimmed V and J ends, which lost 1 base and 4 bases, there was a span of 6 bases. The germline CDR1 and CDR2 sequences are ENHRY and SYGVKD. This chain's CDR3 is CAISELAPDTQYF. CDR3 nucleotide sequence: TGTGCCATCAGTGAGTTGGCGCCAGATACGCAGTATTTT.

The chain has TRBV7-8 and TRBJ1-1; possibly TRBD1 for D (6 bases). This CDR3 is built from 13 residues. Germline CDR1 SGHVS, CDR2 FQNEAQ. V lost 5 bases and J lost 10, with 17 bases in between. CDR3 in amino acids: CASSARGGRGAFF. The CDR3 region has the DNA TGTGCCAGCAGCGCCCGCGGGGGGCGGGGAGCTTTCTTT.

In regard to this clone: This sample includes further DNA sequences coding for the same CDR3. The chain is built from TRBV30 and TRBJ1-5, with D unresolved. CDR1 GTSNPN and CDR2 SVGIG come from the germline V gene (reference sequence). Deletions cut 0 bases from V and 4 bases from J, with 7 bases between. The CDR3 has 13 residues. In nucleotides, the CDR3 is TGTGCCTGGAGTGTACTGTCGAATCAGCCCCAGCATTTT. Translation gives CAWSVLSNQPQHF.

The V call is TRBV19, the J call TRBJ1-5, with a possible D match to TRBD1 (5 bases). V was shortened by 6 bases and J by 5 bases, with 20 bases between the two germline ends. The length of the CDR3 is 16 residues. CDR1 and CDR2 (germline): LNHDA, SQIVND (reference sequence). The CDR3 bases are TGTGCCAGTAGAAGGTCAGAGGGGCCCATATATCAGCCCCAGCATTTT. Protein product: CASRRSEGPIYQPQHF.

This clone was detected once. The chain is built from TRBV5-5 and TRBJ2-7; 7 bases fit TRBD1. This CDR3 is built from 15 residues. Germline trimming cut 1 base from V and 2 bases from J; bases unmatched to any gene: 6. Germline V gives CDR1 SGHKS, CDR2 YYEKEE (reference sequence). CDR3 nucleotide sequence: TGTGCCAGCAGCTTGCCCGGGACAGCCCCCTACGAGCAGTACTTC. Translating gives CASSLPGTAPYEQYF.

The chain recombines TRBV20-1 with TRBJ2-7; 12 bases line up with TRBD2. CDR1 is DFQATT and CDR2 is SNEGSKA in the germline V gene (reference sequence). Germline trimming cut 3 bases from V and 4 bases from J; bases unmatched to any gene: 13. The CDR3 runs to 17 residues. The chain's CDR3 is CSASGASGGAAVYEQYF. DNA for the CDR3: TGCAGTGCTAGTGGGGCTAGCGGGGGGGCAGCGGTATACGAGCAGTACTTC.

The CDR3: CASSAASGGLGEQFF. Here the CDR3 DNA reads TGTGCCAGCAGCGCCGCTAGCGGGGGATTGGGTGAGCAGTTCTTC. The chain links TRBV7-2 to TRBJ2-1, with 10 bases fitting TRBD2. The V and J ends lost 5 bases and 9 bases, in that order; junction bases with no gene match: 10. The germline V gene encodes CDR1 SGHTA and CDR2 FQGNSA. This CDR3 has 15 amino acids. Variable domain in full (rest from reference TRBV7-2 and TRBJ2-1): GAGVSQSPSNKVTEKGKDVELRCDPISGHTALYWYRQSLGQGLEFLIYFQGNSAPDKSGLPSDRFSAERTGGSVSTLTIQRTQQEDSAVYLCASSAASGGLGEQFFGPGTRLTVL.

CDR3 coding DNA: TGCGCCAGCAGCTTGGTGACCGCAACTAATGAAAAACTGTTTTTT. Amino acid sequence: CASSLVTATNEKLFF. V usage is TRBV5-1 and J usage is TRBJ1-4; no definite D call. The length of the CDR3 is 15 residues. Germline CDR1 and CDR2: SGHRS and YFSETQ. The V end was cut by 0 bases, the J end by 0 bases, with 6 bases between.

Note on this clone: This sample also contains other DNA sequences that code for the same CDR3. The rearrangement links TRBV6-2 or TRBV6-3 to TRBJ1-5, with D possibly being TRBD1 (5 bases). In germline, CDR1 is MNHEY, CDR2 SVGEGT. Trimming cost V 0 bases and J 7 bases, with 13 bases left between them. CDR3 length: 15 amino acids. The CDR3 spells CASSYSGRGGQPQHF. The CDR3 DNA is TGTGCCAGCAGTTACTCAGGAAGGGGAGGACAGCCCCAGCATTTT.

V gene TRBV5-1 combines with J gene TRBJ2-7; TRBD1 matches at 7 bases. CDR1 SGHRS and CDR2 YFSETQ come from the germline V gene. This CDR3 is 14 amino acids long. J gave up 2 bases and V 5 bases, and 7 bases lay outside the gene matches. The CDR3 region is CASSLDRAPYEQYF. DNA for the CDR3: TGCGCCAGCAGTTTAGACAGGGCCCCCTACGAGCAGTACTTC.

This chain joins TRBV6-4 and TRBJ2-1, with D maybe TRBD2 (5 bases). This CDR3 contains 15 residues. The V end was cut by 0 bases, the J end by 10 bases, with 16 bases between. CDR1 is MRHNA and CDR2 is SNTAGT in the germline V gene. The DNA for the CDR3 is TGTGCCAGCAGTGACTCGTCGGGTCGGGGAGAAGAGCAGTTCTTC. Translating gives CASSDSSGRGEEQFF.

V gene TRBV10-3 combines with J gene TRBJ2-1; weak D call: TRBD1 (6 bases). This CDR3 region has 14 residues. The germline CDR1 and CDR2 sequences are ENHRY and SYGVKD. V was trimmed by 5 bases and J by 0 bases, leaving 8 bases between them. CDR3 amino acids: CAISRDTSYNEQFF. The CDR3 DNA follows: TGTGCCATCAGTAGGGACACCTCCTACAATGAGCAGTTCTTC.

The chain has TRBV10-3 and TRBJ2-5; 8 bases align to TRBD2. V lost 9 bases and J lost 1; bases outside the gene matches: 7. This CDR3 is built from 14 residues. In germline, CDR1 is ENHRY, CDR2 SYGVKD. The CDR3 spells CAISRGGTQETQYF. The CDR3 bases are TGTGCCATAAGCCGGGGGGGCACCCAAGAGACCCAGTACTTC.